Each of the 2 T cell receptor beta chains below was sequenced from the same sample in a study of memory CD4+ T cells and cytomegalovirus serostatus. Only in-frame clones appear in the TCRdb table, and some are missing; sequencing was by immunoSEQ multiplex PCR. Of fewer than 75,000 clones listed, less than 85% were seen once; the top ten hold about 0.86%. The sort gate was single viable CD3+CD4+CD8-CD45RO+ cells for memory CD4+ T cells. Sequencing was performed on memory CD4+ T cells from blood. These TCRs come from an adult in good health and CMV-seronegative.

The genes are TRBV14 and TRBJ2-1; 13 bases agree with TRBD2. Germline lookup yields CDR1 SGHDN and CDR2 FVKESK. The CDR3 covers 13 residues. Germline trimming cut 3 bases from V and 15 bases from J; bases unmatched to any gene: 5. This CDR3 reads CASSQRTSGSLFF. The CDR3 nucleotides read TGTGCCAGCAGCCAGCGGACTAGCGGGAGTCTGTTCTTC.

The chain carries TRBV9 and TRBJ2-1; weak D call: TRBD2 (5 bases). Germline CDR1 and CDR2: SGDLS and YYNGEE. V gave up 4 bases and J gave up 1 base, with 15 bases separating them. The CDR3 runs to 16 residues. The CDR3 is CASSSSSSHSYNEQFF. The CDR3 region has the DNA TGTGCCAGCAGCTCGTCTTCTAGCCATTCCTACAATGAGCAGTTCTTC.